The clone carrying this T cell receptor (beta chain) was counted at least ten times. Its specificity is not known. This sample is part of a study of CD8 T cells in ankylosing spondylitis. Overall study results and limits: Disease-linked clones were reportedly significantly enriched in matched ankylosing spondylitis synovial fluid. Certain motif variants had earlier appeared in reactive arthritis synovial fluid and blood. Blood from ankylosing spondylitis patients appeared to carry a characteristic eight-variant TCR beta motif. Disease-linked clones were found to be CD8+ and relatively rare in peripheral blood.

This CDR3 contains 15 residues. V lost 6 bases and J lost 4; bases outside the gene matches: 8. Germline V gene lookup returns CDR1 SNHLY and CDR2 FYNNEI. TCRdb recomputed calls from the 5' RACE reads with MiXCR, one row per CDR3 protein. The data contain hundreds of thousands of distinct CDR3 sequences, roughly 26% of them seen just once; the ten biggest clones take up about 0.89%. The sequencing sample was made of blood, either unsorted or a sorted T cell fraction (not recorded which). The chain employs TRBV2 and TRBJ1-4; 7 bases line up with TRBD1. This TCR was sampled from a male donor with ankylosing spondylitis. CDR3: CASRAPGQFNEKLFF. CDR3 coding DNA: TGTGCCAGCAGAGCTCCGGGACAGTTTAATGAAAAACTGTTTTTT.